This T cell receptor beta chain was recovered during a study of blood T cell repertoires in COVID-19. This clone was seen a single time. The protocol was immunoSEQ multiplex PCR, while the TCRdb copy is restricted to in-frame clones and leaves out a portion. The sample carries under 350,000 clones, roughly 85% recorded once. The V gene's germline CDR1 is MNHEY and CDR2 SVGAGI. The CDR3 spans 16 residues. After removal of 0 bases from V and 1 base from J, the junction contained 4 bases not matched to a gene. The sequenced sample was peripheral blood. This TCR was recovered from a human donor in a cohort sampled during active COVID-19. The genes are TRBV6-5 and TRBJ1-2; 8 positions agree with TRBD1. CDR3 sequence reads: CASSYSTGVVNYGYTF. DNA of the CDR3: TGTGCCAGCAGTTACTCGACAGGGGTTGTTAACTATGGCTACACCTTC.